The text below deals with one TCR beta chain. The antigen is unknown. CDR1 is MNHNY and CDR2 is SVGAGI in the germline V gene (reference sequence). The junction had 4 bases not matched to a gene; V was cut back by 5 bases and J by 0 bases. This CDR3 is built from 15 residues. Cells designated naive CD8 were CD45RO-negative and were positively selected for CCR7, with terminally differentiated effector memory CD45RA+ cells excluded. Samples underwent the assay at deep level. Profiled with immunoSEQ multiplex PCR; TCRdb holds only in-frame clones, not every one. The data contain just over 2,000,000 clones, about 95% of them singletons. The data derive from a study of shared clonotypes between healthy human individuals. General study points: Lower generation probabilities were found for non-shared clonotypes than for those shared by all four donors.

This TCR was recovered from a man between 18 and 35 years old in good health. Sequenced: naive CD8+ T cells sorted from blood. The chain is built from TRBV6-6 and TRBJ1-5; 7 bases agree with TRBD1. The CDR3 sequence is CASSMTGYSNQPQHF. The CDR3 bases are TGTGCCAGCAGTATGACAGGGTATAGCAATCAGCCCCAGCATTTT.